The clone carrying this T cell receptor (beta chain) appeared a few times. The CDR3 loop spans 15 amino acids. V was clipped by 0 bases and J by 0 bases, with 9 bases between them. Per germline, CDR1 MNHEY and CDR2 SVGAGI. This sample stems from a study of cytomegalovirus exposure and HLA in healthy donors. Only in-frame clones appear in the TCRdb table, and some are missing; sequencing was by immunoSEQ multiplex PCR. Of approximately 200,000 clones listed, 85% to 90% were seen once; the top ten hold 2.9%. Sequencing input: PBMCs. The gene calls are TRBV6-5 and TRBJ2-7; D is undetermined. The source is a woman under 30 in good health and CMV-seronegative. CDR3 nucleotides: TGTGCCAGCAGTTACTCTTCGGGTGCCTCCTACGAGCAGTACTTC. Protein product: CASSYSSGASYEQYF.